Below, one T cell receptor beta chain is given with its context. Produced via immunoSEQ multiplex PCR; TCRdb's table is partial and in-frame only. This sample yields some 87,000 clones, of which about 93% are seen a single time; over 0.35% belongs to the top ten. This sample was taken from a study of technical replicates of blood from a few donors. The sample taken for sequencing was T cells isolated from PBMCs. This TCR was recovered from a human donor in good health.

CDR3 amino acids: CASSEGGLNTEAFF. The CDR3 nucleotides read TGTGCCAGCAGTGAAGGCGGATTGAACACTGAAGCTTTCTTT. The chain couples TRBV28 to TRBJ1-1; D gene uncertain. The V and J ends lost 5 bases and 0 bases respectively, with 10 bases between them. Germline lookup yields CDR1 MDHEN and CDR2 SYDVKM. CDR3 size: 14 residues.